The subject of this entry is one T cell receptor beta chain. Its antigen is as yet unknown. Germline V gene lookup returns CDR1 MDHEN and CDR2 SYDVKM. V dropped 7 bases and J dropped 7; count of bases not matched to a gene: 9. The CDR3 is 14 amino acids. Assay used: immunoSEQ multiplex PCR; TCRdb lists only in-frame clones, some missing. The data contain about 99,000 clones, around 80% of them singletons. The sample is drawn from a study of T cell clones after liver transplantation. Unstimulated PBMCs were sorted into CD3+CD4+ and CD3+CD8+ populations. Study-level results: Low donor cell numbers restricted donor-reactive repertoire measurement in a couple of subjects. Migration into the graft, not deletion, may explain lost graft donor-reactive T cells. Post-transplant time points were not standardized, so conclusions are preliminary.

The TCR was taken from a human patient who received a liver transplant. The T cells may come from the graft donor. The sequenced sample was CD4+ T cells from blood, obtained 47 months after liver transplant. The chain has TRBV28 and TRBJ1-5; 8 nucleotides match TRBD1. The DNA of the CDR3 is TGTGCCAGCACCCCGGGACAGGTTGAACAGCCCCAGCATTTT. Amino acid sequence: CASTPGQVEQPQHF.